These 26 T cell receptor beta chains originate from one sample sequenced in a study of cytomegalovirus exposure and HLA in healthy donors. The PCR employed 60 Vbeta primers together with 13 Jbeta primers. Sequencing used immunoSEQ multiplex PCR; TCRdb keeps in-frame clones, though not all of them. Of around 200,000 clones in the sample, approximately 78% were seen once. Sequenced: PBMCs. These receptors were obtained from a woman aged 40 to 55 in good health and CMV-seronegative.

V usage is TRBV27 and J usage is TRBJ1-5; TRBD1 is a possible D gene (6 bases). Deletions cut 6 bases from V and 11 bases from J, with 23 bases between. Germline CDR1 MNHEY, CDR2 SMNVEV (reference sequence). The CDR3 runs 15 residues. The CDR3 spells CASRKGDRPWTAQHF. The CDR3 region has the DNA TGTGCCAGCAGGAAAGGGGACCGTCCGTGGACAGCCCAGCATTTT.

This chain links TRBV29-1 with TRBJ2-5, with D perhaps TRBD2 (6 bases). Looked up from germline, CDR1 is SQVTM and CDR2 is ANQGSEA. The CDR3 has 14 residues. Between the trimmed V and J ends, which lost 0 bases and 4 bases, there was a span of 12 bases. Written as DNA, the CDR3 is TGCAGCGTTGAAGATTGGGGCGGGACAGAGACCCAGTACTTC. Its translation: CSVEDWGGTETQYF.

V gene TRBV30 combines with J gene TRBJ2-5; 9 nucleotides agree with TRBD2. Trimming at V came to 8 bases and at J to 5 bases, leaving 9 bases not matched to a gene. This CDR3 region has 13 residues. Germline V gene sequence: CDR1 GTSNPN, CDR2 SVGIG (reference sequence). The DNA for the CDR3 is TGTGCCGGAGGGGTAGCGGGGGTGGAGACCCAGTACTTC. Amino acid sequence: CAGGVAGVETQYF.

The chain is built from TRBV27 and TRBJ1-5, with 9 bases fitting TRBD1. The CDR3 loop spans 18 amino acids. V dropped 6 bases and J dropped 0; count of bases not matched to a gene: 12. The germline CDR1 and CDR2 sequences are MNHEY and SMNVEV (reference sequence). Here the CDR3 reads CASSHGTGRPFSNQPQHF. CDR3 DNA: TGTGCCAGCAGCCACGGGACAGGGAGGCCCTTTAGCAATCAGCCCCAGCATTTT.

The V gene is TRBV27, the J gene TRBJ2-1, with TRBD2 matching 12 bases. CDR1 and CDR2 (germline): MNHEY, SMNVEV (reference sequence). With V trimmed by 4 bases and J by 8 bases, 9 bases remained unmatched. The CDR3 sequence is 16 residues long. The DNA for the CDR3 is TGTGCCAGCAGTTCCCTCCTAGCGGGGGGGTGGGATGAGCAGTTCTTC. This gives the protein CASSSLLAGGWDEQFF.

The chain links TRBV7-9 to TRBJ2-3; D possibly corresponds to TRBD1 (6 bases). The CDR3 has 13 residues. The V and J ends lost 5 bases and 6 bases respectively, with 12 bases between them. CDR1 is SEHNR and CDR2 is FQNEAQ in the germline V gene (reference sequence). The DNA for the CDR3 is TGTGCCAGCAGCCCACAGGGTTCGGATACGCAGTATTTT. It is translated as CASSPQGSDTQYF.

This chain links TRBV27 with TRBJ2-1; D is unclear. Trimming took off 3 bases at V and 1 base at J, with 10 bases between the two ends. This CDR3 has 15 amino acids. Germline V gene sequence: CDR1 MNHEY, CDR2 SMNVEV (reference sequence). The CDR3 is CASSFSTLSYNEQFF. The CDR3 nucleotides are TGTGCCAGCAGTTTCTCGACTTTGTCCTACAATGAGCAGTTCTTC.

The V and J genes are TRBV7-6 and TRBJ1-1, with a tentative D call TRBD1 (5 bases). Between the trimmed V and J ends, which lost 1 base and 0 bases, there was a span of 9 bases. CDR3 size: 15 residues. The germline gives CDR1 SGHVS, CDR2 FNYEAQ. CDR3 region: CASSLGQKLNTEAFF. DNA of the CDR3: TGTGCCAGCAGCTTAGGACAGAAGTTGAACACTGAAGCTTTCTTT.

The chain combines TRBV7-2 with TRBJ2-3; 13 bases are a match to TRBD2. The germline V gene encodes CDR1 SGHTA and CDR2 FQGNSA. The CDR3 spans 15 residues. Trimming cost V 5 bases and J 3 bases; bases outside gene matches: 2. In DNA, the CDR3 is TGTGCCAGCAGCACGACTAGCGGGGGGACAGATACGCAGTATTTT. It specifies CASSTTSGGTDTQYF.

The J gene is TRBJ2-7, the V gene TRBV11-2, with 8 bases fitting TRBD2. Looked up from germline, CDR1 is SGHAT and CDR2 is FQNNGV. V shed 11 bases, J shed 4 bases, and the junction held 10 bases outside the gene matches. The CDR3 has 13 residues. This chain's CDR3 is CALRGLASYEQYF. In DNA, the CDR3 is TGTGCCTTGCGAGGACTAGCTTCTTACGAGCAGTACTTC.

This chain joins TRBV28 and TRBJ1-2, with D perhaps matching TRBD1 (6 bases). Per germline, CDR1 MDHEN and CDR2 SYDVKM. Trimming removed 3 bases from V and 4 bases from J, with 12 bases in between. This CDR3 is 14 amino acids long. The CDR3 spells CASSLIGQLYGYTF. The CDR3 DNA sequence: TGTGCCAGCAGTTTGATCGGACAGCTCTATGGCTACACCTTC.

The rearrangement joins TRBV5-1 to TRBJ1-2; possible D gene TRBD1, 5 bases. CDR3 length: 15 residues. Germline CDR1 reads SGHRS; CDR2 reads YFSETQ. Trimming left V 0 bases short and J 2 bases short, with 11 bases between. The CDR3 DNA reads TGCGCCAGCAGCTTGGGACAGCTCGACAACTATGGCTACACCTTC. This gives the protein CASSLGQLDNYGYTF.

This clone came up once. V usage is TRBV2 and J usage is TRBJ1-1, with 7 bases identical to TRBD1. Trimming removed 11 bases from V and 3 bases from J; junction bases left unmatched: 6. This CDR3 region has 12 residues. Germline V gene lookup returns CDR1 SNHLY and CDR2 FYNNEI. The CDR3 DNA sequence: TGTGCCTGTCACAGGGGCGACACTGAAGCTTTCTTT. This sequence encodes CACHRGDTEAFF.

The gene calls are TRBV6-5 and TRBJ2-1; D unclear. Germline CDR1 reads MNHEY; CDR2 reads SVGAGI. The CDR3 is 10 residues long. V shed 9 bases and J shed 10 bases, with 10 bases lying between them. The CDR3 spells CARVRGEQFF. The CDR3 DNA sequence: TGTGCCAGGGTTCGAGGCGAGCAGTTCTTC.

V usage is TRBV21-1 and J usage is TRBJ2-6; the table gives TRBD1 as D, unverified against the DNA. TRBV21-1 is reported as a pseudogene. The CDR3 sequence is 13 residues long. CDR3 DNA sequence: TGTGCCAGGTTTCACTCTGGGGCCAACGTCCTGACTTTC. Its translation is CARFHSGANVLTF.

The chain carries TRBV18 and TRBJ1-5; 8 bases align to TRBD1. The CDR3 is 14 residues long. Germline V gives CDR1 KGHSH, CDR2 LQKENI. V lost 2 bases, J lost 6 bases, and 3 bases stayed unmatched. The DNA for the CDR3 is TGTGCCAGCTCACCAGGACAGGGAGGTCAGCCCCAGCATTTT. Translation gives CASSPGQGGQPQHF.

This clone has just a few counts. The rearrangement joins TRBV27 to TRBJ2-7, with D tentatively TRBD2 (5 bases). CDR3 size: 12 residues. Germline V gene lookup returns CDR1 MNHEY and CDR2 SMNVEV (reference sequence). Trimming took off 2 bases at V and 3 bases at J, with 5 bases between the two ends. This CDR3 is CASSLEGYEQYF. The CDR3 coding sequence is TGTGCCAGCAGTTTAGAGGGCTACGAGCAGTACTTC.

This clone was detected a few times. The gene calls are TRBV2 and TRBJ1-4; D gene ambiguous. V lost 6 bases and J lost 8, with 16 bases in between. This CDR3 is 14 amino acids long. Germline V gene sequence: CDR1 SNHLY, CDR2 FYNNEI. The CDR3 DNA is TGTGCCAGCAGCAGAGGGAGTAGTCAGGAAAAACTGTTTTTT. The encoded protein is CASSRGSSQEKLFF.

The rearrangement joins TRBV7-6 to TRBJ2-7; D is uncertain. The CDR3 totals 15 residues. V was shortened by 1 base and J by 0 bases, with 10 bases between the two germline ends. Germline V gives CDR1 SGHVS, CDR2 FNYEAQ. CDR3 bases: TGTGCCAGCAGCTTAGGAGCAGACTTCTCCTACGAGCAGTACTTC. The encoded protein is CASSLGADFSYEQYF.

The rearrangement joins TRBV29-1 to TRBJ2-7; possibly TRBD2 for D (6 bases). This CDR3 has 15 amino acids. Trimming shortened V by 0 bases and J by 0 bases, and 12 bases separated the two germline ends. The V gene's germline CDR1 is SQVTM and CDR2 ANQGSEA. The CDR3: CSVEDGLGSSYEQYF. The DNA for the CDR3 is TGCAGCGTTGAAGATGGTCTCGGGAGCTCCTACGAGCAGTACTTC.

The rearrangement uses TRBV7-8 and TRBJ1-5, with 7 bases matching TRBD1. The germline gives CDR1 SGHVS, CDR2 FQNEAQ. Trimming cost V 3 bases and J 5 bases; bases outside gene matches: 7. The CDR3 runs 15 residues. For the CDR3, the DNA is TGTGCCAGCAGCTTGGCCGAGGGGGCTCATCAGCCCCAGCATTTT. Protein product: CASSLAEGAHQPQHF.

This clone was found once. The chain is built from TRBV6-1 and TRBJ2-5, with 7 nucleotides matching TRBD2. With 4 bases clipped from V and 3 bases from J, the junction kept 2 bases outside the gene matches. Per the germline V gene, CDR1 is MNHNS and CDR2 is SASEGT. This CDR3 region has 13 residues. The CDR3 DNA sequence: TGTGCCAGCAGTGTTCTAGCGGAAGAGACCCAGTACTTC. It is translated as CASSVLAEETQYF.

This chain links TRBV2 with TRBJ1-2, with D possibly TRBD1 on 6 matching bases. This CDR3 spans 14 amino acids. Germline assignment: CDR1 SNHLY and CDR2 FYNNEI. Trimming stripped 6 bases from V and 4 bases from J, with 15 bases between. The CDR3 DNA sequence: TGTGCCAGCAGCCTACAGGGTTGGGGCTATGGCTACACCTTC. Its translation is CASSLQGWGYGYTF.

This sequence joins TRBV10-1 and TRBJ2-1, with TRBD2 matching over 11 bases. The CDR3 has 15 residues. CDR1 WNHNN and CDR2 SYGVQD come from the germline V gene (reference sequence). J lost 5 bases, V lost 5 bases, and 5 bases had no gene match. CDR3 bases: TGCGCCAGCAGTTCTTATAGCGGGAGGGACAATGAGCAGTTCTTC. Translating gives CASSSYSGRDNEQFF.

The chain links TRBV20-1 to TRBJ1-2; D gene uncertain. CDR1 is DFQATT and CDR2 is SNEGSKA in the germline V gene (reference sequence). The V gene lost 1 base and the J gene lost 12 bases, with 12 bases spanning the gap. The CDR3 totals 11 residues. The CDR3 region is CSARAERRDTF. CDR3 bases: TGCAGTGCTAGAGCCGAGCGACGGGACACCTTC.

This clone was recorded only once. V gene TRBV5-1 combines with J gene TRBJ1-2; D gene unclear. V dropped 0 bases and J dropped 2 bases, with 11 bases sitting between them. Germline V gives CDR1 SGHRS, CDR2 YFSETQ. This CDR3 is built from 15 residues. DNA of the CDR3: TGCGCCAGCAGCTTGGCCAGGTTTTCGAACTATGGCTACACCTTC. Amino acid sequence: CASSLARFSNYGYTF.